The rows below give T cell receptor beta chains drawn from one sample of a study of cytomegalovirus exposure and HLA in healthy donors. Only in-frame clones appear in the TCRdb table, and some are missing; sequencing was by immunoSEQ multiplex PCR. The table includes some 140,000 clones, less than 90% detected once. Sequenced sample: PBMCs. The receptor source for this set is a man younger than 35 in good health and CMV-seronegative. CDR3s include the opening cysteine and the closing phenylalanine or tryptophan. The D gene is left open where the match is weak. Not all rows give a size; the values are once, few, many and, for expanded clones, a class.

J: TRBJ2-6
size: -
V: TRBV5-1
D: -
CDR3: CASSLEPQAGANVLTF
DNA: TGCGCCAGCAGCTTGGAGCCCCAGGCTGGGGCCAACGTCCTGACTTTC

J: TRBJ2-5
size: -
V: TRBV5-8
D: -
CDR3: CASSTPWEGVIETQYF
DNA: TGTGCCAGCAGCACACCCTGGGAAGGGGTTATAGAGACCCAGTACTTC

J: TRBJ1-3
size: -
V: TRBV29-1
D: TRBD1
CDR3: CSVEQTGVGNTIYF
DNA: TGCAGCGTTGAGCAGACAGGGGTAGGAAACACCATATATTTT

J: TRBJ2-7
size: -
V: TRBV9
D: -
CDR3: CASSEGIWYEQYF
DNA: TGTGCCAGCAGCGAGGGGATTTGGTACGAGCAGTACTTC

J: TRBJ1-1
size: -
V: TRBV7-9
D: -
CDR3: CASSPRDLLAEAFF
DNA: TGTGCCAGCAGCCCCCGGGATTTACTAGCTGAAGCTTTCTTT

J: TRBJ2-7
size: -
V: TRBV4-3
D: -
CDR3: CASSQSRDSSYEQYF
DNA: TGCGCCAGCAGCCAATCGCGCGATAGCTCCTACGAGCAGTACTTC

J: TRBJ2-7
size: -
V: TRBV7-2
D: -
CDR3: CASSLSGSANYEQYF
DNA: TGTGCCAGCAGCTTGTCAGGATCGGCCAACTACGAGCAGTACTTC

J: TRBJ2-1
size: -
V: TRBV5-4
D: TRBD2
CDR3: CASSFGGGPYNEQFF
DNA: TGTGCCAGCAGCTTCGGCGGGGGGCCGTACAATGAGCAGTTCTTC

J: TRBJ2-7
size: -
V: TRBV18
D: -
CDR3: CASSPSPTTSPYEQYF
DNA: TGTGCCAGCTCACCATCTCCTACTACATCCCCCTACGAGCAGTACTTC

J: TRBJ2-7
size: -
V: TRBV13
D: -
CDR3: CASSLGLPHRATSEQYF
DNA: TGTGCCAGCAGCTTAGGCCTACCCCACCGGGCTACTAGCGAGCAGTACTTC

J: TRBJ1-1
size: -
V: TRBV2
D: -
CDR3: CASSEARLGEAFF
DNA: TGTGCCAGCAGTGAAGCGCGGCTCGGTGAAGCTTTCTTT

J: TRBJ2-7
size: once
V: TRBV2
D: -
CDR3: CASRRGLRLEQYF
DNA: TGTGCCAGCAGAAGAGGTCTGAGGCTCGAGCAGTACTTC

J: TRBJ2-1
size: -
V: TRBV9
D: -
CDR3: CASSARQTGYDSYNEQFF
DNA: TGTGCCAGCAGCGCACGTCAGACTGGCTACGACTCCTACAATGAGCAGTTCTTC

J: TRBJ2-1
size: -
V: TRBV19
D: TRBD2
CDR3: CASRELAGEVNEQFF
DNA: TGTGCCAGTAGGGAATTAGCGGGAGAAGTCAATGAGCAGTTCTTC

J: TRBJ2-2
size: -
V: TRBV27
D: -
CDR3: CASSWGRELFF
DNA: TGTGCCAGCAGTTGGGGCCGGGAGCTGTTTTTT

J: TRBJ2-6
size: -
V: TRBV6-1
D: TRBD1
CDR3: CASSEGTGRAGANVLTF
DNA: TGTGCCAGCAGTGAGGGGACAGGCCGAGCTGGGGCCAACGTCCTGACTTTC

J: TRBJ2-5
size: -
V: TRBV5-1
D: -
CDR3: CASSPPVGGQNQETQYF
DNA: TGCGCCAGCAGCCCTCCGGTTGGCGGCCAGAATCAAGAGACCCAGTACTTC

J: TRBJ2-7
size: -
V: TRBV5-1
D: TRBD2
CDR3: CASTPSGIPYEQYF
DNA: TGCGCCAGCACTCCGAGCGGGATCCCCTACGAGCAGTACTTC

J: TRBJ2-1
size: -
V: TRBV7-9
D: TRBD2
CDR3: CASSLGSSGRNNEQFF
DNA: TGTGCCAGCAGCTTAGGCAGTAGCGGGAGAAACAATGAGCAGTTCTTC

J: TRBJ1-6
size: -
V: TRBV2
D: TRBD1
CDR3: CASRAAGTALVGSPLHF
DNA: TGTGCCAGCAGAGCCGCCGGGACAGCCTTGGTGGGTTCACCCCTCCACTTT

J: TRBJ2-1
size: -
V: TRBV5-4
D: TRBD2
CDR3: CASSWGAGGPGHNEQFF
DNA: TGTGCCAGCAGCTGGGGAGCGGGAGGGCCCGGGCACAATGAGCAGTTCTTC

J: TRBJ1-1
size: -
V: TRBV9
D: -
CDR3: CASSPASGGDTEAFF
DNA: TGTGCCAGCAGCCCCGCGAGTGGCGGTGACACTGAAGCTTTCTTT

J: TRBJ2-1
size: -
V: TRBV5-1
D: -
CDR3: CASSLASRQQSYNEQFF
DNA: TGCGCCAGCAGCTTGGCGTCTAGGCAGCAATCCTACAATGAGCAGTTCTTC

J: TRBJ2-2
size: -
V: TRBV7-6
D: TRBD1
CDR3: CASSFPGTGTGELFF
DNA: TGTGCCAGCAGCTTCCCCGGGACAGGGACCGGGGAGCTGTTTTTT

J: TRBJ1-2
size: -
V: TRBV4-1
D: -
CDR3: CASSSPPTRGYTF
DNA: TGCGCCAGCAGCTCCCCCCCGACTCGAGGCTACACCTTC

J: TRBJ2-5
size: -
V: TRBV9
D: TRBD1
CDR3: CASSLTLEDRGVQETQYF
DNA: TGTGCCAGCAGCTTAACATTGGAGGACAGGGGGGTACAAGAGACCCAGTACTTC

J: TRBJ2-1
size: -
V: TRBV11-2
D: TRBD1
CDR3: CASSLVSGGNEQFF
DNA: TGTGCCAGCAGCTTAGTTTCAGGGGGCAATGAGCAGTTCTTC

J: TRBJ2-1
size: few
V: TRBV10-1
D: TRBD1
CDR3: CASSESTGTGVNHEQFF
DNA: TGCGCCAGCAGTGAGTCTACCGGGACAGGGGTCAACCATGAGCAGTTCTTC

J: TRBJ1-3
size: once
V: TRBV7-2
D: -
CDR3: CASSSYSSSGNTIYF
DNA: TGTGCCAGCAGCTCCTACAGTTCCTCTGGAAACACCATATATTTT

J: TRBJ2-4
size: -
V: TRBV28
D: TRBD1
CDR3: CASSQGASAKNIQYF
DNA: TGTGCCAGCAGCCAGGGGGCGTCGGCCAAAAACATTCAGTACTTC

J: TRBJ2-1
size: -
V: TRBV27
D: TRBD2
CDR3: CASSSRTSGRGNEQFF
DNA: TGTGCCAGCAGTTCAAGGACTAGCGGGAGGGGCAATGAGCAGTTCTTC

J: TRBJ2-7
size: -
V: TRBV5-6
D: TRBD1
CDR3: CASSLSWDRVAYEQYF
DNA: TGTGCCAGCAGCTTGTCATGGGACAGGGTAGCCTACGAGCAGTACTTC

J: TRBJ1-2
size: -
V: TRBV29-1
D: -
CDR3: CSAGPEGGYTF
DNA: TGCAGCGCCGGCCCCGAGGGTGGCTACACCTTC

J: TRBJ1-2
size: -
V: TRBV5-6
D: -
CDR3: CASSLDSNYGYTF
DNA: TGTGCCAGCAGCTTGGACAGCAACTATGGCTACACCTTC

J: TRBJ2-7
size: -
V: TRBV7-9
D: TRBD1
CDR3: CASSFWTGGETAYEQYF
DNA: TGTGCCAGCAGCTTCTGGACAGGGGGCGAAACTGCCTACGAGCAGTACTTC

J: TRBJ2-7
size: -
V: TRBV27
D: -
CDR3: CASKPRYPLRDEQYF
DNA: TGTGCCAGCAAGCCGAGGTACCCTCTACGGGACGAGCAGTACTTC

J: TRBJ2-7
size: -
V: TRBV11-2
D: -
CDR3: CASSPIARYEQYF
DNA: TGTGCCAGCAGCCCGATCGCGCGCTACGAGCAGTACTTC

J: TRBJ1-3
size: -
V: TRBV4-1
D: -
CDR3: CASSRTAEGSGNTIYF
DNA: TGCGCCAGCAGCCGGACAGCCGAGGGCTCTGGAAACACCATATATTTT

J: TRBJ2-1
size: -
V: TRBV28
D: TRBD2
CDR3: CASYSLLAGLDNEQFF
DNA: TGTGCCAGCTATTCCTTACTAGCGGGTTTAGACAATGAGCAGTTCTTC

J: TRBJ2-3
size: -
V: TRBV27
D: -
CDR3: CASSLWGSTDTQYF
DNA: TGTGCCAGCAGTTTATGGGGCAGCACAGATACGCAGTATTTT

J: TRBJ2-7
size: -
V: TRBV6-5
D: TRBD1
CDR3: CASRARDRAYEQYF
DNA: TGTGCCAGCAGGGCCCGGGACAGGGCGTACGAGCAGTACTTC

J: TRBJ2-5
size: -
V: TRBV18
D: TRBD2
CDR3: CASSEASGRETQYF
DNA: TGTGCCAGCTCAGAGGCTAGCGGGAGGGAGACCCAGTACTTC

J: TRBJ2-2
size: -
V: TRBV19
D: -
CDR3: CASSILGDTGELFF
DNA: TGTGCCAGTAGTATCCTGGGCGACACCGGGGAGCTGTTTTTT

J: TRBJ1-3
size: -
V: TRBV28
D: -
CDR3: CASSFFGSGNTIYF
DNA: TGTGCCAGCAGCTTCTTCGGCTCTGGAAACACCATATATTTT

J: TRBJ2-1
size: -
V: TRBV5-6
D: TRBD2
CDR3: CASSLGGAGGMNEQFF
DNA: TGTGCCAGCAGCTTGGGTGGCGCGGGGGGGATGAATGAGCAGTTCTTC

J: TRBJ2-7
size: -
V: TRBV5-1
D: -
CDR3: CASSLESGVVGEQYF
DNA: TGCGCCAGCAGCTTGGAATCGGGGGTGGTAGGAGAGCAGTACTTC

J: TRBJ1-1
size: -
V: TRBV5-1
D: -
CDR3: CASSPGLMNTEAFF
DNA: TGCGCCAGCAGCCCGGGTCTCATGAACACTGAAGCTTTCTTT